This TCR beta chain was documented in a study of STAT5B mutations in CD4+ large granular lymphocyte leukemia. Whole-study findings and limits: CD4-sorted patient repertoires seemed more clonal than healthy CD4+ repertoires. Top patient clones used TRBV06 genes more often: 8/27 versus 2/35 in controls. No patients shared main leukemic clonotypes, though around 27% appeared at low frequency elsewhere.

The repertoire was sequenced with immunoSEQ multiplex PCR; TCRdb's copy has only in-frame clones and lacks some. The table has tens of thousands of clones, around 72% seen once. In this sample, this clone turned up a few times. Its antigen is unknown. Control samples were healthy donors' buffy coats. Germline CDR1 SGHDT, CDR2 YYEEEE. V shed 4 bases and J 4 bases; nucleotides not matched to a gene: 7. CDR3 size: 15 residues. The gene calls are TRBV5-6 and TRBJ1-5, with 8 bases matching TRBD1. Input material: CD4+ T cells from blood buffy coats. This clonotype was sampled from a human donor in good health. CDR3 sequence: CASSVTGVGNQPQHF. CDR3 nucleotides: TGTGCCAGCAGCGTGACAGGGGTTGGAAATCAGCCCCAGCATTTT.